The next 32 T cell receptor beta chains were all read from a single sample in a study of shared clonotypes between healthy human individuals. Profiled with immunoSEQ multiplex PCR; TCRdb holds only in-frame clones, not every one. The profile shows 300,000 to 400,000 clones, about 70% of them singletons. Sequencing was done on a sample of memory CD4+ T cells sorted from blood. The subset is: CD45RA-negative fraction. All receptors come from a man aged 25 to 40 in good health.

This clone was recorded once. J is TRBJ2-2 and V is TRBV7-9; D unclear. The germline gives CDR1 SEHNR, CDR2 FQNEAQ (reference sequence). Trimming removed 6 bases at V and 0 bases at J, with 11 bases between. The CDR3 consists of 15 residues. CDR3 residues: CASRSRSPNTGELFF. The DNA for the CDR3 is TGTGCCAGCAGAAGCCGATCCCCGAACACCGGGGAGCTGTTTTTT.

A remark on this clone: A read error may be the cause here, since a much bigger clone is one base away. The chain combines TRBV11-3 with TRBJ2-1; TRBD2 agrees at 9 bases. Germline V lookup: CDR1 SGHNT, CDR2 YENEEA. The trim removed 1 base at V and 5 bases at J, leaving 3 bases unmatched. This CDR3 is 15 amino acids long. The CDR3 DNA follows: TGTGCCAGCAGCTTAGGCGGGAGGGCCGACAATGAGCAGTTCTTC. Encoded protein: CASSLGGRADNEQFF.

Only a few counts were recorded for this clone. The chain uses TRBV28 and TRBJ2-3, with 8 bases lining up with TRBD2. The CDR3 totals 17 residues. J was trimmed by 4 bases and V by 10 bases; bases with no gene match: 19. The germline gives CDR1 MDHEN, CDR2 SYDVKM. CDR3 protein: CANDSIPGGLRADTQYF. CDR3 nucleotide sequence: TGTGCCAACGACTCAATCCCGGGAGGGTTGAGGGCAGATACGCAGTATTTT. Variable domain in full (rest from reference TRBV28 and TRBJ2-3): DVKVTQSSRYLVKRTGEKVFLECVQDMDHENMFWYRQDPGLGLRLIYFSYDVKMKEKGDIPEGYSVSREKKERFSLILESASTNQTSMYLCANDSIPGGLRADTQYFGPGTRLTVL.

CDR3 loop: CASSPASGISSEQYF. CDR3 bases: TGTGCCAGCTCACCAGCTAGCGGGATTAGTAGCGAGCAGTACTTC. This chain uses TRBV18 with TRBJ2-7; TRBD2 aligns across 9 bases. V was clipped by 2 bases and J by 6 bases; unmatched bases: 8. This CDR3 spans 15 amino acids. CDR1 is KGHSH and CDR2 is LQKENI in the germline V gene.

This chain joins TRBV7-9 and TRBJ2-7; TRBD2 aligns across 8 bases. Germline V gene lookup returns CDR1 SEHNR and CDR2 FQNEAQ (reference sequence). V shed 5 bases, J shed 1 base, and the junction held 4 bases outside the gene matches. The CDR3 length is 14 residues. The CDR3 sequence: CASSPGGGSYEQYF. Here the CDR3 DNA reads TGTGCCAGCAGCCCCGGGGGGGGATCCTACGAGCAGTACTTC.

This sequence joins TRBV19 and TRBJ2-1, with 10 bases identical to TRBD1. The V gene end was trimmed by 6 bases and the J gene end by 7 bases; junction bases not matched to a gene: 3. The CDR3 spans 13 residues. CDR1 and CDR2 from the germline V gene are LNHDA and SQIVND (reference sequence). The CDR3 nucleotides read TGTGCCAGTAGGACAGGGGGCAGGAATGAGCAGTTCTTC. This codes for CASRTGGRNEQFF. Based on the CDR3 plus reference TRBV19 and TRBJ2-1, the full variable domain is DGGITQSPKYLFRKEGQNVTLSCEQNLNHDAMYWYRQDPGQGLRLIYYSQIVNDFQKGDIAEGYSVSREKKESFPLTVTSAQKNPTAFYLCASRTGGRNEQFFGPGTRLTVL.

This chain uses TRBV5-5 with TRBJ2-7; D might be TRBD1 or TRBD2, each matching 5 bases. In germline, CDR1 is SGHKS, CDR2 YYEKEE (reference sequence). This CDR3 contains 16 residues. V shed 0 bases and J shed 0 bases, with 13 bases lying between them. The DNA of the CDR3 is TGTGCCAGCAGCTTGGAAGGGACGGTCAACTCCTACGAGCAGTACTTC. Protein sequence: CASSLEGTVNSYEQYF.

The V gene is TRBV5-1, the J gene TRBJ2-7; 10 bases match TRBD1. The CDR3 runs 15 residues. Trimming took 1 base from V and 2 from J; bases not matched to a gene: 3. From germline, CDR1 is SGHRS and CDR2 YFSETQ. CDR3 in amino acids: CASSLSGQGAYEQYF. CDR3 DNA sequence: TGCGCCAGCAGCTTGTCCGGACAGGGGGCCTACGAGCAGTACTTC.

The gene calls are TRBV5-4 and TRBJ2-5; TRBD2 aligns across 11 bases. Unmatched junction bases numbered 8, after V lost 0 bases and J lost 1 base. The length of the CDR3 is 18 residues. CDR1 and CDR2 from the germline V gene are SGHNT and YYREEE (reference sequence). CDR3 sequence (DNA): TGTGCCAGCAGCTTGGCACTAGCGGGGGAGAAACGCCAAGAGACCCAGTACTTC. Translated, it gives CASSLALAGEKRQETQYF. Full variable domain (outside the CDR3, taken from reference TRBV5-4 and TRBJ2-5): ETGVTQSPTHLIKTRGQQVTLRCSSQSGHNTVSWYQQALGQGPQFIFQYYREEENGRGNFPPRFSGLQFPNYSSELNVNALELDDSALYLCASSLALAGEKRQETQYFGPGTRLLVL.

In this sample, this clone turned up a few times. The chain links TRBV28 to TRBJ2-1, with 7 bases aligning to TRBD2. Germline trimming cut 7 bases from V and 0 bases from J; bases unmatched to any gene: 12. This CDR3 has 17 residues. The germline V gene has CDR1 MDHEN and CDR2 SYDVKM. CDR3 region: CASTPHRGEISYNEQFF. DNA of the CDR3: TGTGCCAGCACCCCACATCGGGGGGAGATCTCCTACAATGAGCAGTTCTTC. Drawing the rest from reference TRBV28 and TRBJ2-1, the complete variable domain is DVKVTQSSRYLVKRTGEKVFLECVQDMDHENMFWYRQDPGLGLRLIYFSYDVKMKEKGDIPEGYSVSREKKERFSLILESASTNQTSMYLCASTPHRGEISYNEQFFGPGTRLTVL.

The chain is built from TRBV5-1 and TRBJ2-5; TRBD2 is a possible D gene (7 bases). Trimming shortened V by 0 bases and J by 5 bases, and 11 bases separated the two germline ends. CDR1 and CDR2 from the germline V gene are SGHRS and YFSETQ. The CDR3 loop spans 14 amino acids. In nucleotides, the CDR3 is TGCGCCAGCAGCTTGGGTGGGGGGGGCGAGACCCAGTACTTC. Translation: CASSLGGGGETQYF.

The rearrangement joins TRBV11-2 to TRBJ1-5; D is unclear. Germline CDR1 reads SGHAT; CDR2 reads FQNNGV. Trimming stripped 2 bases from V and 7 bases from J, with 9 bases between. The CDR3 contains 13 residues. CDR3 loop: CASSLLVGQPQHF. The CDR3 region has the DNA TGTGCCAGCAGCTTACTCGTGGGGCAGCCCCAGCATTTT. The full variable domain, with the rest looked up from reference TRBV11-2 and TRBJ1-5, is EAGVAQSPRYKIIEKRQSVAFWCNPISGHATLYWYQQILGQGPKLLIQFQNNGVVDDSQLPKDRFSAERLKGVDSTLKIQPAKLEDSAVYLCASSLLVGQPQHFGDGTRLSIL.

V is TRBV4-1 and J is TRBJ2-2; 9 nucleotides agree with TRBD2. The J segment lost 3 bases and the V segment lost 0 bases, leaving 8 bases of the junction unmatched. The CDR3 runs 18 residues. Germline assignment: CDR1 MGHRA and CDR2 YSYEKL. CDR3 coding DNA: TGCGCCAGCAGCCAAGAAGCGAGCGGGAGGACAGACACCGGGGAGCTGTTTTTT. Its protein is CASSQEASGRTDTGELFF.

The CDR3 DNA sequence: TGTGCCAGCAGCGGCGGGGGTCCCTACGGGGAGCTGTTTTTT. Protein sequence: CASSGGGPYGELFF. This chain joins TRBV9 and TRBJ2-2; 7 bases align to TRBD2. The J segment lost 7 bases and the V segment lost 3 bases, leaving 6 bases of the junction unmatched. The CDR3 runs to 14 residues. CDR1 SGDLS and CDR2 YYNGEE come from the germline V gene.

The V gene is TRBV29-1, the J gene TRBJ1-1, with D possibly being TRBD1 (6 bases). V shed 7 bases and J shed 4 bases, with 16 bases lying between them. The length of the CDR3 is 13 residues. Per germline, CDR1 SQVTM and CDR2 ANQGSEA. The CDR3 DNA reads TGCAGCGCAGGAGTGCGGGGGGCCACTGAAGCTTTCTTT. Protein product: CSAGVRGATEAFF.

The gene calls are TRBV5-4 and TRBJ1-2; D may be TRBD1 (5 bases). V lost 4 bases, J lost 4 bases, and 17 bases lay in between. This CDR3 is 15 amino acids long. Germline V gene lookup returns CDR1 SGHNT and CDR2 YYREEE (reference sequence). Here the CDR3 reads CASSQKEGKFYGYTF. CDR3 nucleotide sequence: TGTGCCAGCAGCCAGAAAGAGGGGAAGTTCTATGGCTACACCTTC.

This clone was counted at least ten times. The V gene is TRBV28, the J gene TRBJ2-1, with D perhaps matching TRBD1 or TRBD2 (5 bases each). Between the trimmed V and J ends, which lost 8 bases and 7 bases, there was a span of 24 bases. CDR3 length equals 16 residues. Germline V gives CDR1 MDHEN, CDR2 SYDVKM. The CDR3 protein is CASGAGDPAWGNEQFF. In nucleotides, the CDR3 is TGTGCCAGCGGAGCTGGGGACCCAGCGTGGGGGAATGAGCAGTTCTTC.

The genes are TRBV19 and TRBJ2-1; 7 bases are shared with TRBD2. The trim removed 9 bases at V and 5 bases at J, leaving 7 bases unmatched. This CDR3 has 13 residues. Germline CDR1 is LNHDA and CDR2 is SQIVND (reference sequence). This CDR3 reads CASRGDYHNEQFF. The CDR3 coding sequence is TGTGCCAGCCGGGGGGACTACCACAATGAGCAGTTCTTC. The full variable domain, its missing parts supplied by reference TRBV19 and TRBJ2-1, is DGGITQSPKYLFRKEGQNVTLSCEQNLNHDAMYWYRQDPGQGLRLIYYSQIVNDFQKGDIAEGYSVSREKKESFPLTVTSAQKNPTAFYLCASRGDYHNEQFFGPGTRLTVL.

The V gene is TRBV11-2, the J gene TRBJ2-7; D not resolved. This CDR3 comprises 12 residues. The V end was cut by 4 bases, the J end by 7 bases, with 11 bases between. The V gene's germline CDR1 is SGHAT and CDR2 FQNNGV. This CDR3 is CASSSTGWEQYF. Here the CDR3 DNA reads TGTGCCAGCAGCTCTACTGGCTGGGAGCAGTACTTC.

A few counts support this clone. This CDR3 reads CATSRPEGAGSGANVLTF. CDR3 in DNA: TGTGCCACCAGCAGACCCGAAGGCGCCGGCTCTGGGGCCAACGTCCTGACTTTC. The chain couples TRBV15 to TRBJ2-6; D remains unclear. The CDR3 is made up of 18 amino acids. Trimming pared 2 bases from V and 0 bases from J, leaving 14 bases between. Germline V gene sequence: CDR1 LNHNV, CDR2 YYDKDF (reference sequence).

There are a few counts of this clone. The chain links TRBV4-1 to TRBJ1-2, with TRBD1 matching over 7 bases. CDR1 is MGHRA and CDR2 is YSYEKL in the germline V gene. With V trimmed by 4 bases and J by 2 bases, 7 bases remained unmatched. The CDR3 covers 15 residues. CDR3 sequence (DNA): TGCGCCAGCAGCCGACCAATACAGGGGAACTATGGCTACACCTTC. Protein sequence: CASSRPIQGNYGYTF.

Points on this clone: Other DNA sequences of this sample code for an identical CDR3. This chain joins TRBV5-1 and TRBJ2-2; 10 positions agree with TRBD1. Germline lookup yields CDR1 SGHRS and CDR2 YFSETQ. V shed 2 bases and J 6 bases; nucleotides not matched to a gene: 4. The CDR3 contains 15 residues. The CDR3 sequence: CASSFRDRGAGELFF. In DNA form, the CDR3 reads TGCGCCAGCAGCTTTCGGGACAGGGGTGCCGGGGAGCTGTTTTTT.

This clone was detected once. The V and J genes are TRBV2 and TRBJ2-2; 7 positions agree with TRBD1. There are 14 residues in the CDR3. Germline-derived CDR1 and CDR2 are SNHLY and FYNNEI. V gave up 6 bases and J gave up 2 bases; unmatched junction bases: 3. As DNA, the CDR3 is TGTGCCAGCAGGAGGGGGCCTAACACCGGGGAGCTGTTTTTT. This codes for CASRRGPNTGELFF.

V gene TRBV5-4 combines with J gene TRBJ2-1, with D tentatively TRBD1 or TRBD2 (5 bases each). The CDR3 sequence is 18 residues long. Deletions cut 4 bases from V and 7 bases from J, with 27 bases between. Germline CDR1 and CDR2: SGHNT and YYREEE (reference sequence). The CDR3 protein is CASSRSGIGTLRGNEQFF. DNA for the CDR3: TGTGCCAGCAGCCGGTCCGGGATTGGGACCCTCCGAGGAAATGAGCAGTTCTTC.

As to this clone: A single base separates this from a much larger clone, so it may be a read error. The sample contains more than one DNA sequence encoding this CDR3. The chain couples TRBV28 to TRBJ1-3; possible D gene TRBD1, 6 bases. Germline values: CDR1 MDHEN, CDR2 SYDVKM. The V and J ends lost 3 bases and 2 bases respectively, with 8 bases between them. There are 14 residues in the CDR3. As DNA, the CDR3 is TGTGCCAGCAGTTTTTACAGGGCTGGAAACACCATATATTTT. Its translation: CASSFYRAGNTIYF.

J is TRBJ1-1 and V is TRBV6-5; unclear D gene. The CDR3 is made up of 14 amino acids. The V gene lost 5 bases and the J gene lost 4 bases, with 14 bases spanning the gap. The germline CDR1 and CDR2 sequences are MNHEY and SVGAGI. CDR3 in amino acids: CASSDFTGITEAFF. The CDR3 coding sequence is TGTGCCAGCAGTGACTTCACGGGGATCACTGAAGCTTTCTTT.

This chain joins TRBV10-3 and TRBJ2-1, with 11 positions matching TRBD2. Trimming cost V 5 bases and J 7 bases; bases outside gene matches: 10. The CDR3 extends over 16 amino acids. Germline CDR1 is ENHRY and CDR2 is SYGVKD. CDR3: CAISPVAGGPGNEQFF. DNA for the CDR3: TGTGCCATCAGTCCCGTAGCGGGAGGGCCTGGTAATGAGCAGTTCTTC.

This clone occurred a few times. The genes are TRBV7-6 and TRBJ1-2, with D possibly matching TRBD1 (5 bases). Trimming stripped 2 bases from V and 3 bases from J, with 10 bases between. This CDR3 contains 14 residues. The germline gives CDR1 SGHVS, CDR2 FNYEAQ. The CDR3 reads CASSLNRGDYGYTF. The CDR3 DNA reads as TGTGCCAGCAGCTTAAACCGGGGGGACTATGGCTACACCTTC. Full variable domain (outside the CDR3, taken from reference TRBV7-6 and TRBJ1-2): GAGVSQSPRYKVTKRGQDVALRCDPISGHVSLYWYRQALGQGPEFLTYFNYEAQQDKSGLPNDRFSAERPEGSISTLTIQRTEQRDSAMYRCASSLNRGDYGYTFGSGTRLTVV.

This chain connects TRBV19 to TRBJ2-5; tentatively, D is TRBD1 (6 bases). This CDR3 is built from 17 residues. Germline lookup yields CDR1 LNHDA and CDR2 SQIVND (reference sequence). Trimming took 5 bases from V and 4 from J, leaving 23 bases between them. For the CDR3, the DNA is TGTGCCAGTAGTTCCCTATTGGACCCCAGGGGCCGAGAGACCCAGTACTTC. Its protein product is CASSSLLDPRGRETQYF.

The chain is built from TRBV9 and TRBJ2-3; possible D gene TRBD2, 5 bases. The CDR3 runs 14 residues. The V gene's germline CDR1 is SGDLS and CDR2 YYNGEE. Trimming removed 0 bases at V and 5 bases at J, with 10 bases between. The CDR3: CASSVEVRGDTQYF. The CDR3 DNA sequence: TGTGCCAGCAGCGTAGAAGTCCGGGGAGATACGCAGTATTTT. Full variable domain (rest looked up from reference TRBV9 and TRBJ2-3): DSGVTQTPKHLITATGQRVTLRCSPRSGDLSVYWYQQSLDQGLQFLIQYYNGEERAKGNILERFSAQQFPDLHSELNLSSLELGDSALYFCASSVEVRGDTQYFGPGTRLTVL.

The chain uses TRBV29-1 and TRBJ1-1; 9 bases are a match to TRBD1. V lost 4 bases and J lost 3; bases outside the gene matches: 9. CDR3 length equals 15 residues. Germline CDR1 and CDR2: SQVTM and ANQGSEA. In DNA, the CDR3 is TGCAGCGTTGCCAGACAGGGGGGGGCCGACACTGAAGCTTTCTTT. Translating it yields CSVARQGGADTEAFF.

This clone was seen only once. The genes are TRBV4-2 and TRBJ2-1, with 11 bases lining up with TRBD2. CDR3 length: 16 amino acids. Germline assignment: CDR1 LGHNA and CDR2 YNFKEQ. V lost 0 bases to trimming and J lost 5 bases; unmatched junction nucleotides: 3. CDR3 protein: CASSQELAGANNEQFF. The CDR3 DNA reads TGTGCCAGCAGCCAAGAACTAGCGGGAGCGAACAATGAGCAGTTCTTC.